This T cell receptor (beta chain) was captured by sequencing in a study of radiotherapy plus CTLA-4 blockade in lung cancer. About the study: For 15% to 20% of patients, objective responses occurred, and about 34% had disease control.

The junction had 6 bases not matched to a gene; V was cut back by 5 bases and J by 7 bases. The CDR3 totals 13 residues. CDR1 MDHEN and CDR2 SYDVKM come from the germline V gene. The data were produced by immunoSEQ multiplex PCR, yet TCRdb's version contains in-frame clones alone and is incomplete. The sample consists of 40,000 to 50,000 clones, approximately 85% of them appearing once. Study-level points and caveats: Expansion of tumor-derived TCR clones was observed in blood after radiotherapy plus ipilimumab.

Alongside CTLA-4 blockade with ipilimumab, patients with chemo-refractory metastatic non-small-cell lung cancer received focal radiation. Notes on this clone: Its antigen is unknown.

The rearrangement joins TRBV28 to TRBJ1-2; 8 bases fit TRBD1. The starting material was peripheral blood, obtained from a patient treated with radiotherapy plus ipilimumab. This clonotype was sampled from a human donor with non-small cell lung cancer who had stable disease on radiotherapy plus ipilimumab. DNA for the CDR3: TGTGCCAGCAGTCCCGACAGGGGCTCTGGCTACACCTTC. The encoded protein is CASSPDRGSGYTF.